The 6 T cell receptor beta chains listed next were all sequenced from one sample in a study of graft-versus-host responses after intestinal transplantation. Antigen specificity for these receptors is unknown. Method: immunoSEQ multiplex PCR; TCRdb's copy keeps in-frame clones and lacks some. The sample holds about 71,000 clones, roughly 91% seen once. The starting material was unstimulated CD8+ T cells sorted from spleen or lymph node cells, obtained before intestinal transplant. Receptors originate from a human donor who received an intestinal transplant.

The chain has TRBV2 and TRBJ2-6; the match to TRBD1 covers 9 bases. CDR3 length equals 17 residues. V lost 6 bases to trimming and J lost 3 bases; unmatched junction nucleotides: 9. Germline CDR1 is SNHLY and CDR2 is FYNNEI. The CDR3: CASRGDRVFGGANVLTF. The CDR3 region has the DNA TGTGCCAGCAGGGGGGACAGGGTCTTTGGTGGGGCCAACGTCCTGACTTTC.

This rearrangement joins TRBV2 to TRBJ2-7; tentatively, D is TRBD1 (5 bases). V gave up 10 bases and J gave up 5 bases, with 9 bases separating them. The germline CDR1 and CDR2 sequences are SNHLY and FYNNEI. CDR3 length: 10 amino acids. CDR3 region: CATKGDEQYF. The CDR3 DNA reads TGTGCCACGAAAGGGGACGAGCAGTACTTC.

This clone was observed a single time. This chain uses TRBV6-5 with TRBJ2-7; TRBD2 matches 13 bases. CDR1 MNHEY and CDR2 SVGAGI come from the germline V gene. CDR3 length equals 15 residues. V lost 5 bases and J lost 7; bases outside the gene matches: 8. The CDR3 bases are TGTGCCAGCAGTCCGGGACTAGCGGGGCTTAGGGAGCAGTACTTC. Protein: CASSPGLAGLREQYF.

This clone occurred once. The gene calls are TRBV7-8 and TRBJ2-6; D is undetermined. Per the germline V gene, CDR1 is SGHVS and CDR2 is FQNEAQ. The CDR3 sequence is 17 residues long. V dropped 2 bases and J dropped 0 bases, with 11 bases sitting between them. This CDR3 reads CASSLIVSGSGANVLTF. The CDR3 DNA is TGTGCCAGCAGCTTAATCGTTTCAGGCTCTGGGGCCAACGTCCTGACTTTC.

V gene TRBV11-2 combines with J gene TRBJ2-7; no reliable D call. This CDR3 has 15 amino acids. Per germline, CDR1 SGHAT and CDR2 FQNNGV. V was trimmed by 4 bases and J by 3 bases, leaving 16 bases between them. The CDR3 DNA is TGTGCCAGCAGCTCCATCTTCGCGCAAGTCTACGAGCAGTACTTC. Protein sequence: CASSSIFAQVYEQYF.

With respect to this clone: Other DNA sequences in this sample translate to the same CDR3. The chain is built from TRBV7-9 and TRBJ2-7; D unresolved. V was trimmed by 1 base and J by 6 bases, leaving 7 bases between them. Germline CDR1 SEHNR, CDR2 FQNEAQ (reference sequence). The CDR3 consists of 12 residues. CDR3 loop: CASSLGSGEQYF. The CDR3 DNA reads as TGTGCCAGCAGCTTAGGGTCGGGCGAGCAGTACTTC.